Included here is one TCR beta chain sequence, with context. The V and J ends lost 0 bases and 14 bases respectively, with 17 bases between them. The CDR3 spans 15 residues. The germline V gene encodes CDR1 SGHDN and CDR2 FVKESK. Here immunoSEQ multiplex PCR was the method, and the copy in TCRdb shows in-frame clones only, minus some. The sample lists about 130,000 clones, around 83% seen once, with about 18% in the top ten. The sample originates from a study of blood T cell repertoires in COVID-19. As for the study in general: The study drew acute and convalescent COVID-19 samples from the United States, Italy and Spain.

The receptor's source is a man aged 25 to 45 who had recovered from COVID-19. V and J are TRBV14 and TRBJ1-6; D remains ambiguous. The sample comprised PBMCs or T cells enriched from blood (not recorded which). The CDR3 DNA follows: TGTGCCAGCAGCCAAGACGGCGTCGGGAGTGGGGCCCTCCACTTT. Translated, it gives CASSQDGVGSGALHF.